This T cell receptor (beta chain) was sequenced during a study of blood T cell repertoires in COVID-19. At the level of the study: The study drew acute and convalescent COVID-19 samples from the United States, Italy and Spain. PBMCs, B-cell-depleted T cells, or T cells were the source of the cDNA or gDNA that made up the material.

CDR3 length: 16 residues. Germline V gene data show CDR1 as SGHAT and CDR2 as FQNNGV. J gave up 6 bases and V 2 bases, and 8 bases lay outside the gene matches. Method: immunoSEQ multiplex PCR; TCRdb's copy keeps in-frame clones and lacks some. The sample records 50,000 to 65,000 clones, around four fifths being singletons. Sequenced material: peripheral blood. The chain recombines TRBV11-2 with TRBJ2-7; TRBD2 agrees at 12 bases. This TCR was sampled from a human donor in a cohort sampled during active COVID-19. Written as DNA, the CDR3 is TGTGCCAGCAGCTTAAACCTAGCGGGGGGGCCCGGCGAGCAGTACTTC. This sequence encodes CASSLNLAGGPGEQYF.